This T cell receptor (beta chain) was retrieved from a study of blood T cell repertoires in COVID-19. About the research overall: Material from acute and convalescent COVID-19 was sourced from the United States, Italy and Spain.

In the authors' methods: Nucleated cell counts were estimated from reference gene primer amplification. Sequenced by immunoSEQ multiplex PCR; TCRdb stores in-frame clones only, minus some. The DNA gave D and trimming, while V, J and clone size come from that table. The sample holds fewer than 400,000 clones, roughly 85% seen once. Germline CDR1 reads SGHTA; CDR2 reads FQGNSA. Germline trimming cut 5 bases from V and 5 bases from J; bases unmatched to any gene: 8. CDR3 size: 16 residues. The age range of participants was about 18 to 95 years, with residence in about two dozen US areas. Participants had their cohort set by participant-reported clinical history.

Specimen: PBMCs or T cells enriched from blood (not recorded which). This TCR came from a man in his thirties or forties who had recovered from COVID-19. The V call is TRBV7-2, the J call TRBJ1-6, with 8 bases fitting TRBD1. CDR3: CASSPRQGSNNSPLHF. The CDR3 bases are TGTGCCAGCAGCCCGCGACAGGGGTCAAATAATTCACCCCTCCACTTT.